Below are 32 T cell receptor beta chains sequenced from a single sample in a study of cytomegalovirus exposure and HLA in healthy donors. PCR primers comprised 60 Vbeta and 13 Jbeta primers. Here immunoSEQ multiplex PCR was the method, and the copy in TCRdb shows in-frame clones only, minus some. Here the sample spans about 140,000 clones, 82% being singletons. Sequences were obtained from PBMCs. These receptors came from a woman aged 45 to 65 in good health and CMV-seropositive.

The rearrangement links TRBV9 to TRBJ2-3; a weak D match, TRBD2 (7 bases). From germline, CDR1 is SGDLS and CDR2 YYNGEE. This CDR3 spans 15 amino acids. V lost 6 bases and J lost 0, with 14 bases in between. CDR3 loop: CASTLRGGSTDTQYF. The CDR3 coding sequence is TGTGCCAGCACCCTAAGGGGGGGGAGCACAGATACGCAGTATTTT.

CDR3 sequence (DNA): TGTGCCTATGGGCCCCTAGCGGGAGGGGCAAGCATTCAGTACTTC. This translates into CAYGPLAGGASIQYF. The genes are TRBV30 and TRBJ2-4; 12 nucleotides agree with TRBD2. This CDR3 region has 15 residues. V trimming: 7 bases; J trimming: 9 bases; junction bases outside the gene matches: 13. From germline, CDR1 is GTSNPN and CDR2 SVGIG (reference sequence).

This chain connects TRBV5-1 to TRBJ1-1; possible D gene TRBD1, 5 bases. The CDR3 loop spans 15 amino acids. Germline assignment: CDR1 SGHRS and CDR2 YFSETQ. Trimming took 0 bases from V and 1 from J, leaving 10 bases between them. The CDR3 DNA reads as TGCGCCAGCAGCTTGGCAGCAGGGTCGAACACTGAAGCTTTCTTT. Its translation: CASSLAAGSNTEAFF.

This chain uses TRBV4-1 with TRBJ1-5; D may be TRBD1 (5 bases). This CDR3 is 13 amino acids long. V lost 5 bases and J lost 5, with 10 bases in between. Germline V gene data show CDR1 as MGHRA and CDR2 as YSYEKL. CDR3 sequence (DNA): TGCGCCAGCAGCAGGTTGGGGCATCAGCCCCAGCATTTT. Protein: CASSRLGHQPQHF.

The rearrangement joins TRBV7-2 to TRBJ2-7; maybe TRBD1 (6 bases). Germline V gene sequence: CDR1 SGHTA, CDR2 FQGNSA. Trimming removed 5 bases from V and 5 bases from J, with 13 bases in between. This CDR3 has 13 residues. CDR3 sequence: CASSQGGYDEQYF. The CDR3 bases are TGTGCCAGCAGCCAAGGGGGATACGACGAGCAGTACTTC.

This chain links TRBV4-1 with TRBJ2-5; 10 bases match TRBD2. Germline assignment: CDR1 MGHRA and CDR2 YSYEKL. This CDR3 region has 18 residues. Losses at the gene ends were 0 bases for V and 2 bases for J; bases not matched to a gene: 9. The CDR3 nucleotides are TGCGCCAGCAGCCAAGACCCTAGCGGGAGCCCCGTTCAAGAGACCCAGTACTTC. Protein: CASSQDPSGSPVQETQYF.

The chain is built from TRBV30 and TRBJ1-4, with 8 bases matching TRBD1. The CDR3 loop spans 16 amino acids. V shed 3 bases and J 5 bases; nucleotides not matched to a gene: 11. Germline V gene lookup returns CDR1 GTSNPN and CDR2 SVGIG (reference sequence). CDR3 in DNA: TGTGCCTGGAGACACCACCCGACAGGGGCCAATGAAAAACTGTTTTTT. It is translated as CAWRHHPTGANEKLFF.

CDR3 protein: CASSSQGRHTEAFF. Written as DNA, the CDR3 is TGTGCCAGTAGTTCACAGGGGAGGCACACTGAAGCTTTCTTT. The rearrangement links TRBV19 to TRBJ1-1; 7 bases line up with TRBD1. The V gene end was trimmed by 5 bases and the J gene end by 3 bases; junction bases not matched to a gene: 6. This CDR3 contains 14 residues. Germline lookup yields CDR1 LNHDA and CDR2 SQIVND (reference sequence).

The gene calls are TRBV28 and TRBJ2-7; TRBD2 is a possible D gene (7 bases). Trimming cost V 1 base and J 5 bases, with 15 bases left between them. The CDR3 is 15 residues long. Germline V gives CDR1 MDHEN, CDR2 SYDVKM. The CDR3 sequence is CASSLSLRGGDEQYF. The CDR3 DNA sequence: TGTGCCAGCAGTTTATCCCTGAGGGGGGGAGACGAGCAGTACTTC.

This chain joins TRBV5-1 and TRBJ2-5; 13 nucleotides match TRBD2. Looked up from germline, CDR1 is SGHRS and CDR2 is YFSETQ. The CDR3 spans 16 residues. V lost 4 bases to trimming and J lost 7 bases; unmatched junction nucleotides: 10. The CDR3 DNA reads as TGCGCCAGCAGCGCTGCCGGACTAGCGGGGGTGGGGACCCAGTACTTC. Amino acids: CASSAAGLAGVGTQYF.

The chain combines TRBV7-9 with TRBJ2-1; TRBD2 aligns across 11 bases. CDR1 and CDR2 from the germline V gene are SEHNR and FQNEAQ (reference sequence). This CDR3 is built from 15 residues. The junction had 5 bases not matched to a gene; V was cut back by 5 bases and J by 5 bases. CDR3: CASSMTSGEDNEQFF. The CDR3 region has the DNA TGTGCCAGCAGCATGACTAGCGGGGAAGACAATGAGCAGTTCTTC.

This clone has just one count. Here the CDR3 reads CASSLSGSSYEQYF. The CDR3 DNA is TGCGCCAGCAGTCTTAGCGGGAGCTCCTACGAGCAGTACTTC. The rearrangement uses TRBV10-2 and TRBJ2-5, with 9 bases lining up with TRBD2. The J call may not be correct, given that the DNA end is closer to TRBJ2-7. The CDR3 has 14 amino acids. CDR1 and CDR2 from the germline V gene are WSHSY and SAAADI.

This rearrangement joins TRBV5-1 to TRBJ1-1; D uncertain. The length of the CDR3 is 14 residues. The V gene lost 5 bases and the J gene lost 1 base, with 12 bases spanning the gap. CDR1 SGHRS and CDR2 YFSETQ come from the germline V gene. The chain's CDR3 is CASSSFAWNTEAFF. The CDR3, as DNA: TGCGCCAGCAGTAGCTTCGCCTGGAACACTGAAGCTTTCTTT. Based on the CDR3 plus reference TRBV5-1 and TRBJ1-1, the full variable domain is KAGVTQTPRYLIKTRGQQVTLSCSPISGHRSVSWYQQTPGQGLQFLFEYFSETQRNKGNFPGRFSGRQFSNSRSEMNVSTLELGDSALYLCASSSFAWNTEAFFGQGTRLTVV.

This clone was observed once. CDR3 coding DNA: TGTGCCAGCAGCGAGGAGCTTTCCGCCTATTACAATGAGCAGTTCTTC. It yields the protein CASSEELSAYYNEQFF. V gene TRBV5-4 combines with J gene TRBJ2-1; D gene unclear. Germline V gene data show CDR1 as SGHNT and CDR2 as YYREEE (reference sequence). With 4 bases removed from V and 4 bases from J, the gap between germline ends came to 18 bases. CDR3 length: 16 amino acids.

V is TRBV20-1 and J is TRBJ1-2, with 8 bases lining up with TRBD1. The CDR3 is 11 residues long. The V gene end was trimmed by 3 bases and the J gene end by 7 bases; junction bases not matched to a gene: 1. Germline CDR1 and CDR2: DFQATT and SNEGSKA (reference sequence). CDR3 amino acids: CSARTGAGYTF. The CDR3 coding sequence is TGCAGTGCTAGGACAGGGGCTGGCTACACCTTC.

This chain connects TRBV18 to TRBJ2-1; TRBD2 matches 10 bases. The V gene's germline CDR1 is KGHSH and CDR2 LQKENI. V gave up 2 bases and J gave up 9 bases; unmatched junction bases: 7. The CDR3 has 15 amino acids. For the CDR3, the DNA is TGTGCCAGCTCACCAGGGACTAGCGAGCGGATTGAGCAGTTCTTC. Translation gives CASSPGTSERIEQFF. Together with reference TRBV18 and TRBJ2-1, the CDR3 gives the full variable domain: NAGVMQNPRHLVRRRGQEARLRCSPMKGHSHVYWYRQLPEEGLKFMVYLQKENIIDESGMPKERFSAEFPKEGPSILRIQQVVRGDSAAYFCASSPGTSERIEQFFGPGTRLTVL.

The chain combines TRBV29-1 with TRBJ2-1; a weak D match, TRBD1 (6 bases). V lost 4 bases and J lost 15, with 19 bases in between. Germline V lookup: CDR1 SQVTM, CDR2 ANQGSEA. This CDR3 is built from 12 residues. In DNA, the CDR3 is TGCAGCGTTGTTACCTCCGGGACATCGGTGTTCTTC. Its protein is CSVVTSGTSVFF.

The chain uses TRBV15 and TRBJ2-5; D may be TRBD2 (6 bases). CDR1 is LNHNV, CDR2 YYDKDF, per germline (reference sequence). This CDR3 has 16 residues. Trimming pared 0 bases from V and 5 bases from J, leaving 16 bases between. The CDR3 loop reads CATSREWGEPPETQYF. The CDR3 coding sequence is TGTGCCACCAGCAGAGAATGGGGGGAGCCCCCGGAGACCCAGTACTTC.

V is TRBV4-1 and J is TRBJ2-5, with D maybe TRBD2 (5 bases). The V gene lost 4 bases and the J gene lost 5 bases, with 11 bases spanning the gap. From germline, CDR1 is MGHRA and CDR2 YSYEKL. This CDR3 has 13 amino acids. The CDR3 spells CASSRGPMETQYF. CDR3 nucleotide sequence: TGCGCCAGCAGCCGCGGGCCCATGGAGACCCAGTACTTC.

The rearrangement joins TRBV16 to TRBJ1-3; possible D gene TRBD1, 5 bases. The length of the CDR3 is 12 residues. The V gene's germline CDR1 is KGHSY and CDR2 FQNENV. V lost 5 bases, J lost 7 bases, and 9 bases lay in between. The CDR3 DNA reads TGTGCCAGCAGCTTCAGGGTGAACACCATATATTTT. Amino acid sequence: CASSFRVNTIYF. Drawing the rest from reference TRBV16 and TRBJ1-3, the complete variable domain is GEEVAQTPKHLVRGEGQKAKLYCAPIKGHSYVFWYQQVLKNEFKFLISFQNENVFDETGMPKERFSAKCLPNSPCSLEIQATKLEDSAVYFCASSFRVNTIYFGEGSWLTVV.

Comment on this clone: At one end the junction does not follow the germline gene, possibly because of a read error. The chain joins TRBV27 to TRBJ1-1, with a weak D call TRBD1 (6 bases). Germline loops: CDR1 MNHEY, CDR2 SMNVEV (reference sequence). The CDR3 extends over 13 amino acids. The CDR3 DNA reads as TGTGCCAGTCCGGGACATCTGAACGCTGAAGCTTTCTTT. It encodes CASPGHLNAEAFF.

The chain links TRBV27 to TRBJ1-5; 7 bases are a match to TRBD1. CDR3 length: 13 amino acids. Germline values: CDR1 MNHEY, CDR2 SMNVEV (reference sequence). Trimming at V came to 5 bases and at J to 3 bases, leaving 1 base not matched to a gene. The CDR3 spells CASSTGVNQPQHF. The CDR3 DNA reads TGTGCCAGCAGTACAGGGGTCAATCAGCCCCAGCATTTT.

V gene TRBV27 combines with J gene TRBJ1-1; maybe TRBD1 (6 bases). From germline, CDR1 is MNHEY and CDR2 SMNVEV (reference sequence). The CDR3 loop spans 15 amino acids. Trimming took 6 bases from V and 5 from J, leaving 19 bases between them. The CDR3 reads CASSLSVGASTEAFF. Here the CDR3 DNA reads TGTGCCAGCAGCCTGTCGGTGGGGGCGAGTACTGAAGCTTTCTTT.

In this sample, this clone turned up a few times. This chain joins TRBV10-3 and TRBJ1-5; a weak D match, TRBD1 (6 bases). Germline V gene lookup returns CDR1 ENHRY and CDR2 SYGVKD. The CDR3 runs 14 residues. Trimming shortened V by 2 bases and J by 6 bases, and 11 bases separated the two germline ends. Here the CDR3 reads CAISEQGTLQPQHF. The DNA for the CDR3 is TGTGCCATCAGTGAGCAGGGGACACTTCAGCCCCAGCATTTT.

The rearrangement joins TRBV4-2 to TRBJ2-7, with TRBD2 matching over 7 bases. Germline values: CDR1 LGHNA, CDR2 YNFKEQ. V lost 0 bases to trimming and J lost 1 base; unmatched junction nucleotides: 9. There are 17 residues in the CDR3. This chain's CDR3 is CASSQDLSGAGSYEQYF. The CDR3 DNA is TGTGCCAGCAGCCAAGATCTGTCTGGAGCGGGGTCCTACGAGCAGTACTTC.

This chain links TRBV7-2 with TRBJ1-2; TRBD1 might be the D (5 bases). Per germline, CDR1 SGHTA and CDR2 FQGNSA. The CDR3 totals 14 residues. V shed 3 bases and J shed 8 bases, with 16 bases lying between them. CDR3 protein: CASSLNQGSAGYTF. CDR3 coding DNA: TGTGCCAGCAGCTTGAATCAGGGCTCGGCGGGCTACACCTTC. The whole variable domain, filled in from reference TRBV7-2 and TRBJ1-2, reads GAGVSQSPSNKVTEKGKDVELRCDPISGHTALYWYRQSLGQGLEFLIYFQGNSAPDKSGLPSDRFSAERTGGSVSTLTIQRTQQEDSAVYLCASSLNQGSAGYTFGSGTRLTVV.

The chain employs TRBV18 and TRBJ2-2, with D perhaps matching TRBD1 (7 bases). Trimming stripped 4 bases from V and 4 bases from J, with 16 bases between. Germline values: CDR1 KGHSH, CDR2 LQKENI. The CDR3 has 16 amino acids. In nucleotides, the CDR3 is TGTGCCAGCTCACAAGTTCGGCAGGGGGGCACCGGGGAGCTGTTTTTT. This encodes CASSQVRQGGTGELFF.

The V gene is TRBV10-2, the J gene TRBJ2-7; D is ambiguous. CDR3 size: 12 residues. CDR1 is WSHSY and CDR2 is SAAADI in the germline V gene. V was shortened by 0 bases and J by 9 bases, with 9 bases between the two germline ends. The CDR3 DNA is TGCGCCAGCAGTGAGTCTAGATTGTGGCAGTACTTC. It encodes CASSESRLWQYF.

V is TRBV30 and J is TRBJ1-6; unclear D gene. There are 11 residues in the CDR3. Germline V gene sequence: CDR1 GTSNPN, CDR2 SVGIG (reference sequence). Between the trimmed V and J ends, which lost 5 bases and 8 bases, there was a span of 7 bases. DNA of the CDR3: TGTGCCTGGTCCCTCGATTCACCCCTCCACTTT. This gives the protein CAWSLDSPLHF.

The J gene is TRBJ2-7, the V gene TRBV5-1; TRBD2 matches 7 bases. CDR1 and CDR2 (germline): SGHRS, YFSETQ. Unmatched junction bases numbered 12, after V lost 0 bases and J lost 3 bases. This CDR3 contains 17 residues. In nucleotides, the CDR3 is TGCGCCAGCAGCTTGGATCCAGCGGGGAATCCTAACTACGAGCAGTACTTC. Its protein is CASSLDPAGNPNYEQYF.

CDR3 sequence: CANHSSSGLAGDTDTQYF. The CDR3, as DNA: TGCGCCAACCATTCTTCTTCGGGACTAGCGGGAGATACAGATACGCAGTATTTT. The J gene is TRBJ2-3, the V gene TRBV10-1; the match to TRBD2 covers 14 bases. This CDR3 spans 18 amino acids. The V segment lost 10 bases and the J segment 3 bases; nucleotides outside the gene matches: 15. In germline, CDR1 is WNHNN, CDR2 SYGVQD (reference sequence).

This chain connects TRBV7-9 to TRBJ1-1; D is possibly TRBD1 (6 bases). The CDR3 runs to 14 residues. The ends were cut back, 4 bases at V and 3 bases at J, with 12 bases in the middle. Germline CDR1 reads SEHNR; CDR2 reads FQNEAQ (reference sequence). The CDR3 protein is CASSSQGDDTEAFF. In DNA form, the CDR3 reads TGTGCCAGCAGCTCACAGGGTGATGACACTGAAGCTTTCTTT. Based on the CDR3 plus reference TRBV7-9 and TRBJ1-1, the full variable domain is DTGVSQNPRHKITKRGQNVTFRCDPISEHNRLYWYRQTLGQGPEFLTYFQNEAQLEKSRLLSDRFSAERPKGSFSTLEIQRTEQGDSAMYLCASSSQGDDTEAFFGQGTRLTVV.